Listed below are T cell receptor beta chains from one sample, sequenced in a study of human T cells and chemical hapten exposure. TCRdb fed the RACE reads into MiXCR, producing one record per CDR3 protein. The table includes around 99,000 distinct CDR3 sequences, roughly a tenth detected once. The specimen comprised whole blood, sampled in connection with sensitization to the hapten diphenylcyclopropenone (DPC). The receptors come from a woman aged 40 to 50 with alopecia areata. Some clones in this sample may be carry-over from other donors' samples. The CDR3 runs from the conserved cysteine through the conserved F or W. D genes are given only for firm matches.

D gene,J gene,V gene,CDR3 protein
TRBD1,TRBJ2-2,TRBV28,CASTGQGGTGELFF
TRBD2,TRBJ2-3,TRBV6-4,CASSDSPGGLDTQYF
TRBD1,TRBJ1-1,TRBV7-2,CASSPWTGNVMNTEAFF
NA,TRBJ2-5,TRBV5-1,CASSVSVPQETQYF
NA,TRBJ2-1,TRBV10-2,CASSVDRHEQFF
NA,TRBJ2-5,TRBV27,CASARHGETQYF
TRBD2,TRBJ2-7,TRBV6-5,CASSLLAGVYEQYF
NA,TRBJ1-5,TRBV7-2,CASSSMTDQPQHF
NA,TRBJ1-1,TRBV27,CASRQGLPRNTEAFF
TRBD2,TRBJ2-1,TRBV4-2,CASSPTGTSGGNEQFF
TRBD1,TRBJ1-1,TRBV6-5,CASSYTTGDTEAFF
NA,TRBJ2-3,TRBV13,CASSLDPSTGEDTDTQYF
TRBD1,TRBJ2-2,TRBV28,CASSPTTGQGAGELFF
TRBD1,TRBJ1-3,TRBV7-2,CASSLRQGWDGNTIYF
TRBD2,TRBJ2-3,TRBV5-4,CASSPAAGGPPDTQYF
NA,TRBJ2-3,TRBV4-1,CASSQEGTGRVELAQYF
TRBD2,TRBJ2-1,TRBV7-9,CASSQTSGGASEQFF
TRBD1,TRBJ1-6,TRBV6-5,CASRPTGGPNSPLHF
NA,TRBJ1-3,TRBV7-9,CASSLITGNTIYF
TRBD1,TRBJ2-1,TRBV27,CASSSFFSDRVAHNEQFF
NA,TRBJ2-7,TRBV18,CASSPDRLSGEQYF
TRBD2,TRBJ2-7,TRBV20-1,CSARDSGGSSYEQYF
NA,TRBJ1-6,TRBV12-3/TRBV12-4,CASSFGDSPLHF
NA,TRBJ2-2,TRBV2,CASSGDRGGTGELFF
NA,TRBJ2-3,TRBV5-1,CASSFHTSVSGADMQYF
NA,TRBJ1-1,TRBV4-3,CASSQVPGVGTEAFF
TRBD1,TRBJ1-4,TRBV5-1,CASSSGGQGRTNEKLFF
TRBD1,TRBJ2-1,TRBV5-4,CASSRDRDAYNEQFF
NA,TRBJ1-2,TRBV20-1,CSARDSQGRPYGYTF
TRBD1,TRBJ2-6,TRBV9,CASSVVPGGWSSSGANVLTF
TRBD2,TRBJ2-7,TRBV20-1,CSARDSGRYSGYEQYF
NA,TRBJ2-1,TRBV7-6,CASSSGHGSYNEQFF
NA,TRBJ1-6,TRBV20-1,CSARTRGYGYNSPLHF
NA,TRBJ1-5,TRBV12-3/TRBV12-4,CASSLQSLAGGQPQHF
NA,TRBJ1-1,TRBV12-3/TRBV12-4,CASTWNTEAFF
NA,TRBJ2-7,TRBV18,CASSPFGQYYEQYF
NA,TRBJ2-1,TRBV30,CAWSGDLDEQFF
NA,TRBJ1-1,TRBV30,CAWEAGVNTEAFF
NA,TRBJ2-1,TRBV11-2,CASSPEGQTYNEQFF
NA,TRBJ2-7,TRBV11-1,CASSLFRSSYEQYF
NA,TRBJ2-5,TRBV5-1,CASSTGLIEETQYF
NA,TRBJ1-4,TRBV4-3,CASSQEVQGNEKLFF
TRBD1,TRBJ1-2,TRBV24-1,CATSQGEGTGYGYTF
TRBD1,TRBJ2-7,TRBV10-3,CAISPGQGYEQYF
NA,TRBJ2-1,TRBV3-1,CASSPRGNTYNEQFF
NA,TRBJ2-2,TRBV29-1,CSVATDGQNTGELFF
TRBD1,TRBJ2-1,TRBV18,CASSPPGTGGGEQFF